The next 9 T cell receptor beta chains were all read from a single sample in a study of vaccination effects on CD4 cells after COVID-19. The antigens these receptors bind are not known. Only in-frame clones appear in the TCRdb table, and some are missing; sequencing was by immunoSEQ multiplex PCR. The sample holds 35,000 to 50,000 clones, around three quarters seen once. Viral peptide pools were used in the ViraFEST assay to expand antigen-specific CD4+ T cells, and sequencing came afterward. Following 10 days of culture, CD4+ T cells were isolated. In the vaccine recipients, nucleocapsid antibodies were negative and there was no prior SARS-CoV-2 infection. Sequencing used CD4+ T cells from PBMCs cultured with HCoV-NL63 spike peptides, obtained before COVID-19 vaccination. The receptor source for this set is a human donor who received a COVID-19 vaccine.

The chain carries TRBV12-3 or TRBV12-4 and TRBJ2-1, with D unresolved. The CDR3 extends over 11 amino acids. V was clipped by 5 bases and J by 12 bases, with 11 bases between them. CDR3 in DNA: TGTGCCAGCAGTCGCAGGTTAGGGCAGTTCTTC. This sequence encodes CASSRRLGQFF.

CDR3 protein: CASSPGQGPSTDTQYF. The DNA for the CDR3 is TGCGCCAGCAGCCCAGGACAGGGCCCTAGCACAGATACGCAGTATTTT. This chain joins TRBV5-1 and TRBJ2-3, with 8 bases lining up with TRBD1. This CDR3 region has 16 residues. The V gene's germline CDR1 is SGHRS and CDR2 YFSETQ. Unmatched junction bases numbered 7, after V lost 4 bases and J lost 0 bases.

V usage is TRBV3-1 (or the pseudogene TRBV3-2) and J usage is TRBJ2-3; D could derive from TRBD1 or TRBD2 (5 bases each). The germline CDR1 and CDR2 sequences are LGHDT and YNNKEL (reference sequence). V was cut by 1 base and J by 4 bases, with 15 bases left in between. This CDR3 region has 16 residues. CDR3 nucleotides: TGTGCCAGCAGCCAAGTCCTAGGGACCGACGCAGATACGCAGTATTTT. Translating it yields CASSQVLGTDADTQYF.

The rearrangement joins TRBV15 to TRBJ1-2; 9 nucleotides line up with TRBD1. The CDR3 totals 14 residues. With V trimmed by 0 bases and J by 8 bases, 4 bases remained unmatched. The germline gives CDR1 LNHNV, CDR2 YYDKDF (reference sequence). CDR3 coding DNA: TGTGCCACCAGCAGAGAGGGACAGGGACGGGGCTACACCTTC. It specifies CATSREGQGRGYTF.

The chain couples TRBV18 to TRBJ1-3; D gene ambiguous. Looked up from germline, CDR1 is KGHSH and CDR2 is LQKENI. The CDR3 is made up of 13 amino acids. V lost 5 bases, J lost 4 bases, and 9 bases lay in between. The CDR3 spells CASSADQGNTIYF. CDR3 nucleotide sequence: TGTGCCAGCTCAGCGGATCAGGGAAACACCATATATTTT.

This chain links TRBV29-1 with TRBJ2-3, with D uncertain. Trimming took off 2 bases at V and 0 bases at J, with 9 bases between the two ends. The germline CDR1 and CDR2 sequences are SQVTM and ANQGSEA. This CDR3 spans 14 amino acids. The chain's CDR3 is CSVESTASTDTQYF. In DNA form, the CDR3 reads TGCAGCGTTGAAAGTACAGCGAGCACAGATACGCAGTATTTT.

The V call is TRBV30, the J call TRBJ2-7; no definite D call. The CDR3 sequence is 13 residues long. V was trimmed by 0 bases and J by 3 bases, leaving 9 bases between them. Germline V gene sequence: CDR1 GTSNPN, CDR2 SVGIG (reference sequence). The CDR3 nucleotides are TGTGCCTGGAGTGTTTCGGCCAACTACGAGCAGTACGTC. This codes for CAWSVSANYEQYV.

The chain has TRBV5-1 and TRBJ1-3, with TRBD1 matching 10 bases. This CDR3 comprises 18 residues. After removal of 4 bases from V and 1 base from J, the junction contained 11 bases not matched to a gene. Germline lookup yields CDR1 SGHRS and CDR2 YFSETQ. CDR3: CASSPWRGQGQSGNTIYF. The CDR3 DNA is TGCGCCAGCAGCCCGTGGCGGGGACAGGGGCAGTCTGGAAACACCATATATTTT.

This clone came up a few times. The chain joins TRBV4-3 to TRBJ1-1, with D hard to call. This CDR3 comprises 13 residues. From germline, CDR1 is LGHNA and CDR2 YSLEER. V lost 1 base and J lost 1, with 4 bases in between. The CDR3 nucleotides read TGCGCCAGCAGCCAAGTCAGGAACACTGAAGCTTTCTTT. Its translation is CASSQVRNTEAFF.